Below, 29 T cell receptor beta chains from the same sample are listed, as sequenced in a study of blood T cell repertoires in COVID-19 (dated by TCRdb to 2018 to 2021). Library construction relied on the immunoSEQ multiplex PCR assay. TCRdb provides this immuneACCESS table in a form limited to in-frame rearrangements. Some clones are lacking; in checked studies, under half of them reflect an unresolved V gene, and why the rest are absent is not known. For this sample the table gives around 190,000 clones, of which 80% were detected only once. The ten biggest clones cover approximately 6.9% of the sample. The source material was peripheral blood. Receptor source: a man in his sixties with acute or convalescent COVID-19.

This chain connects TRBV12-3 or TRBV12-4 to TRBJ1-2; the D gene is possibly TRBD1 (6 bases). V dropped 3 bases and J dropped 2 bases, with 7 bases sitting between them. The CDR3 consists of 13 residues. The CDR3 bases are TGTGCCAGCAGTTTGGACAGAAACTATGGCTACACCTTC. Translated, it gives CASSLDRNYGYTF.

CDR3 bases: TGTGCCAGTAGTATAGATTGGAGGGGGCGCGACTATGGCTACACCTTC. It encodes CASSIDWRGRDYGYTF. The genes are TRBV19 and TRBJ1-2; 7 bases fit TRBD1. The V segment lost 0 bases and the J segment 3 bases; nucleotides outside the gene matches: 7. CDR1 and CDR2 from the germline V gene are LNHDA and SQIVND (reference sequence). The CDR3 sequence is 16 residues long.

The chain couples TRBV5-1 to TRBJ2-7; TRBD2 is a possible D gene (5 bases). The CDR3 contains 15 residues. Germline V gene data show CDR1 as SGHRS and CDR2 as YFSETQ. Trimming shortened V by 5 bases and J by 7 bases, and 22 bases separated the two germline ends. The CDR3 region has the DNA TGCGCCAGCAGAGTTAAGGGCCTAGCTACAGAAGAGCAGTACTTC. The encoded protein is CASRVKGLATEEQYF.

The chain is built from TRBV18 and TRBJ2-1; 9 positions agree with TRBD1. V dropped 3 bases and J dropped 1; count of bases not matched to a gene: 7. The CDR3 is made up of 17 amino acids. From germline, CDR1 is KGHSH and CDR2 LQKENI. The CDR3 DNA sequence: TGTGCCAGCTCACCCTCGGACAGGGGTTGGTCCTACAATGAGCAGTTCTTC. Amino acids: CASSPSDRGWSYNEQFF.

This clone was detected only once. The V gene is TRBV5-1, the J gene TRBJ1-1; 7 bases are shared with TRBD1. The CDR3 loop spans 15 amino acids. Germline V gives CDR1 SGHRS, CDR2 YFSETQ. The J segment lost 2 bases and the V segment lost 3 bases, leaving 7 bases of the junction unmatched. In nucleotides, the CDR3 is TGCGCCAGCAGCTGGGGGACAGTCCTCAACACTGAAGCTTTCTTT. Protein: CASSWGTVLNTEAFF.

The chain is built from TRBV12-3 or TRBV12-4 and TRBJ2-1; tentatively, D is TRBD2 (5 bases). Deletions cut 5 bases from V and 9 bases from J, with 14 bases between. This CDR3 has 13 amino acids. For the CDR3, the DNA is TGTGCCAGCAGTCGCCTCATAGGGAGTGAGCAGTTCTTC. It specifies CASSRLIGSEQFF.

Written as DNA, the CDR3 is TGTGCCAGCAGTGAGGAGGGCACCGGGGAGCTGTTTTTT. Translation gives CASSEEGTGELFF. This sequence joins TRBV2 and TRBJ2-2, with D maybe TRBD2 (6 bases). Trimming pared 3 bases from V and 4 bases from J, leaving 6 bases between. In germline, CDR1 is SNHLY, CDR2 FYNNEI. The CDR3 runs 13 residues.

This chain connects TRBV5-1 to TRBJ2-5, with 15 bases that match TRBD2. The CDR3 is 17 amino acids. With V trimmed by 4 bases and J by 2 bases, 6 bases remained unmatched. CDR1 is SGHRS, CDR2 YFSETQ, per germline. The CDR3 DNA reads as TGCGCCAGCAGCCAGGGACTAGCGGGAGGCGGGCAAGAGACCCAGTACTTC. It yields the protein CASSQGLAGGGQETQYF.

The chain combines TRBV12-3 or TRBV12-4 with TRBJ2-1, with D tentatively TRBD2 (6 bases). V lost 6 bases and J lost 13, with 13 bases in between. The CDR3 is 11 residues long. This chain's CDR3 is CASRGRGTQFF. The CDR3 DNA reads TGTGCCAGCAGGGGACGCGGGACCCAGTTCTTC.

The rearrangement uses TRBV12-5 and TRBJ2-3, with D possibly matching TRBD2 (7 bases). Germline CDR1 and CDR2: LGHNT and FRNRAP. CDR3 length: 14 residues. V lost 7 bases and J lost 2, with 13 bases in between. The CDR3 DNA follows: TGTGCTAGTGCAAGGGGGGGGCCCACAGATACGCAGTATTTT. Translation: CASARGGPTDTQYF.

As regards this clone: Different DNA sequences within this sample yield the same CDR3. The CDR3 nucleotides read TGTGCCAGCAGCTTGGGGAGGGACTATGGCTACACCTTC. It codes for CASSLGRDYGYTF. The chain has TRBV7-2 and TRBJ1-2; no clear D gene. The CDR3 sequence is 13 residues long. Germline CDR1 is SGHTA and CDR2 is FQGNSA. The V and J ends lost 3 bases and 3 bases respectively, with 8 bases between them.

The genes are TRBV10-3 and TRBJ2-1; 10 bases align to TRBD2. The V segment lost 5 bases and the J segment 6 bases; nucleotides outside the gene matches: 13. Germline V gene sequence: CDR1 ENHRY, CDR2 SYGVKD. This CDR3 contains 17 residues. For the CDR3, the DNA is TGTGCCATCAGTAGACTAGCGGGCGGACAAGACCCCAATGAGCAGTTCTTC. Encoded protein: CAISRLAGGQDPNEQFF.

The CDR3 spells CSAQLSDTQYF. CDR3 coding DNA: TGCAGTGCGCAGTTGTCGGATACGCAGTATTTT. The chain is built from TRBV20-1 and TRBJ2-3, with D hard to call. The ends were cut back, 6 bases at V and 6 bases at J, with 10 bases in the middle. Looked up from germline, CDR1 is DFQATT and CDR2 is SNEGSKA (reference sequence). The CDR3 sequence is 11 residues long.

The V call is TRBV18, the J call TRBJ1-5; D is possibly TRBD1 (6 bases). The V gene lost 6 bases and the J gene lost 4 bases, with 16 bases spanning the gap. The germline gives CDR1 KGHSH, CDR2 LQKENI. CDR3 length: 15 amino acids. The CDR3 spells CASSTSGVLNQPQHF. CDR3 bases: TGTGCCAGCTCGACCTCAGGGGTCCTTAATCAGCCCCAGCATTTT. Together with reference TRBV18 and TRBJ1-5, the CDR3 gives the full variable domain: NAGVMQNPRHLVRRRGQEARLRCSPMKGHSHVYWYRQLPEEGLKFMVYLQKENIIDESGMPKERFSAEFPKEGPSILRIQQVVRGDSAAYFCASSTSGVLNQPQHFGDGTRLSIL.

V and J are TRBV28 and TRBJ1-5; TRBD1 matches 11 bases. The CDR3 is 17 amino acids. V dropped 3 bases and J dropped 5; count of bases not matched to a gene: 9. CDR1 MDHEN and CDR2 SYDVKM come from the germline V gene. The DNA of the CDR3 is TGTGCCAGCAGTTTGTCGGCGGGACAGGGGGTCTATCAGCCCCAGCATTTT. Protein product: CASSLSAGQGVYQPQHF.

The V and J genes are TRBV19 and TRBJ1-1; 7 bases fit TRBD1. The germline CDR1 and CDR2 sequences are LNHDA and SQIVND (reference sequence). V lost 7 bases, J lost 3 bases, and 17 bases stayed unmatched. The CDR3 totals 17 residues. CDR3: CASIPGQYSFLDTEAFF. The CDR3 region has the DNA TGTGCCAGTATTCCGGGACAGTACTCCTTCCTGGACACTGAAGCTTTCTTT.

The chain combines TRBV24-1 with TRBJ2-7, with 7 bases fitting TRBD1. Germline trimming cut 9 bases from V and 2 bases from J; bases unmatched to any gene: 3. Germline V gene lookup returns CDR1 KGHDR and CDR2 SFDVKD. The CDR3 is 12 amino acids. The CDR3 DNA reads as TGTGCCACCGCACAGGGGCCCTACGAGCAGTACTTC. This sequence encodes CATAQGPYEQYF.

This chain links TRBV6-6 with TRBJ2-2, with a tentative D call TRBD2 (5 bases). Germline values: CDR1 MNHNY, CDR2 SVGAGI (reference sequence). There are 13 residues in the CDR3. Trimming shortened V by 7 bases and J by 6 bases, and 12 bases separated the two germline ends. The CDR3 loop reads CASKTMPSGELFF. The CDR3 DNA reads as TGTGCCAGCAAGACTATGCCTTCCGGGGAGCTGTTTTTT.

V is TRBV11-2 and J is TRBJ2-1; D unclear. Trimming took off 0 bases at V and 9 bases at J, with 12 bases between the two ends. Looked up from germline, CDR1 is SGHAT and CDR2 is FQNNGV. This CDR3 is 14 amino acids long. The CDR3: CASSLDAAVPEQFF. The DNA for the CDR3 is TGTGCCAGCAGCTTAGATGCGGCCGTTCCTGAGCAGTTCTTC.

This chain links TRBV2 with TRBJ1-2, with a tentative D call TRBD1 (6 bases). This CDR3 has 12 amino acids. The V gene lost 5 bases and the J gene lost 8 bases, with 12 bases spanning the gap. Per germline, CDR1 SNHLY and CDR2 FYNNEI. The CDR3, as DNA: TGTGCCAGCAGTTACAGGGAGGGCGGCTACACCTTC. Residues: CASSYREGGYTF.

CDR3 nucleotide sequence: TGTGCCAGCAGCAAAGGCGAGGATGGGGGAGGCAGCAATCAGCCCCAGCATTTT. Encoded protein: CASSKGEDGGGSNQPQHF. The chain is built from TRBV21-1 and TRBJ1-5. TRBV21-1 is described as a pseudogene. The length of the CDR3 is 18 residues.

V is TRBV5-5 and J is TRBJ2-2; unclear D gene. From germline, CDR1 is SGHKS and CDR2 YYEKEE (reference sequence). The CDR3 runs to 14 residues. V was clipped by 2 bases and J by 0 bases, with 5 bases between them. CDR3 amino acids: CASSFSANTGELFF. The CDR3, as DNA: TGTGCCAGCAGCTTTTCAGCGAACACCGGGGAGCTGTTTTTT.

This clone has more than one count but fewer than ten. This chain uses TRBV6-6 with TRBJ1-1; 7 bases align to TRBD1. Looked up from germline, CDR1 is MNHNY and CDR2 is SVGAGI (reference sequence). V was pared by 4 bases and J by 3 bases, with 2 bases of the junction left unmatched. CDR3 size: 13 residues. CDR3 in DNA: TGTGCCAGCAGTTTGGGGACAGACACTGAAGCTTTCTTT. Translation: CASSLGTDTEAFF.

The chain uses TRBV27 and TRBJ1-2; TRBD1 matches 7 bases. Germline values: CDR1 MNHEY, CDR2 SMNVEV (reference sequence). V lost 5 bases and J lost 6; bases outside the gene matches: 6. This CDR3 region has 13 residues. Here the CDR3 reads CASSQTGVNGYTF. CDR3 nucleotide sequence: TGTGCCAGCAGTCAAACAGGGGTTAATGGCTACACCTTC.

This sequence joins TRBV5-6 and TRBJ1-6; 8 nucleotides agree with TRBD1. The V and J ends lost 3 bases and 6 bases, in that order; junction bases with no gene match: 5. The CDR3 consists of 15 residues. The germline V gene has CDR1 SGHDT and CDR2 YYEEEE. The CDR3 here is CASSSDRDFNSPLHF. The CDR3 nucleotides read TGTGCCAGCAGCTCGGACAGGGACTTTAATTCACCCCTCCACTTT.

The rearrangement joins TRBV29-1 to TRBJ1-2, with 9 positions matching TRBD1. The V and J ends lost 1 base and 4 bases, in that order; junction bases with no gene match: 13. This CDR3 has 17 amino acids. Germline-derived CDR1 and CDR2 are SQVTM and ANQGSEA. The CDR3 nucleotides are TGCAGCGTTGAAGGCCGTCCAGGACAGGGGATTGCCTATGGCTACACCTTC. Translated: CSVEGRPGQGIAYGYTF.

The V and J genes are TRBV5-1 and TRBJ2-7; 10 bases fit TRBD1. Germline CDR1 SGHRS, CDR2 YFSETQ. The V and J ends lost 4 bases and 6 bases, in that order; junction bases with no gene match: 13. The CDR3 loop spans 16 amino acids. The CDR3, as DNA: TGCGCCAGCAGCCCGTTTGTGTCGGGACAGGGGTCCGAGCAGTACTTC. Its translation is CASSPFVSGQGSEQYF.

This rearrangement joins TRBV11-1 to TRBJ2-5, with D perhaps matching TRBD1 (5 bases). V was clipped by 5 bases and J by 7 bases, with 17 bases between them. CDR1 is SGHAT and CDR2 is FQDESV in the germline V gene (reference sequence). This CDR3 has 14 amino acids. CDR3 DNA: TGTGCCAGCAGCCTCAAGGCCAGGGTAGGGACCCAGTACTTC. It translates to CASSLKARVGTQYF.

This chain links TRBV5-1 with TRBJ2-7; D unclear. This CDR3 has 12 amino acids. V was clipped by 0 bases and J by 5 bases, with 6 bases between them. The germline CDR1 and CDR2 sequences are SGHRS and YFSETQ. CDR3 in amino acids: CASSLGVHEQYF. For the CDR3, the DNA is TGCGCCAGCAGCTTGGGAGTCCACGAGCAGTACTTC. Combining the CDR3 with reference TRBV5-1 and TRBJ2-7 gives the whole variable domain KAGVTQTPRYLIKTRGQQVTLSCSPISGHRSVSWYQQTPGQGLQFLFEYFSETQRNKGNFPGRFSGRQFSNSRSEMNVSTLELGDSALYLCASSLGVHEQYFGPGTRLTVT.